These 25 T cell receptor beta chains share one sample of origin, sequenced in a study of T cells expressing NK-cell markers. TCRdb reworked the 5' RACE reads into one entry per CDR3 protein, no DNA. This specimen shows roughly 420,000 distinct CDR3 sequences; the ten leading clones hold more than 7%. What was sequenced was blood T cells: a sorted CD56 or NKG2C T cell subset, CD4+ or CD8+ T cells, or bulk PBMC T cells (not recorded which). Source of these receptors: a woman aged 18-69 years in good health.

The CDR3 sequence is CASSPDRVSNQPQHF. The genes are TRBV18 and TRBJ1-5; the D call of TRBD1 rests on TCRdb alone, since no DNA is present to check it. Germline assignment: CDR1 KGHSH and CDR2 LQKENI. The CDR3 extends over 15 amino acids. The variable domain in full, completed from reference TRBV18 and TRBJ1-5, reads NAGVMQNPRHLVRRRGQEARLRCSPMKGHSHVYWYRQLPEEGLKFMVYLQKENIIDESGMPKERFSAEFPKEGPSILRIQQVVRGDSAAYFCASSPDRVSNQPQHFGDGTRLSIL.

The chain uses TRBV29-1 and TRBJ2-4; TCRdb names TRBD1, which stays unverified in the absence of DNA. CDR3 size: 12 residues. CDR1 SQVTM and CDR2 ANQGSEA come from the germline V gene. CDR3 region: CSVAGGLDIQYF.

The genes are TRBV6-1 and TRBJ1-6. Germline V gene lookup returns CDR1 MNHNS and CDR2 SASEGT. This CDR3 is 14 amino acids long. This CDR3 reads CASSETKIRSPLHF.

This chain connects TRBV6-5 to TRBJ2-7; the D call of TRBD2 rests on TCRdb alone, since no DNA is present to check it. The CDR3 has 13 amino acids. The germline V gene has CDR1 MNHEY and CDR2 SVGAGI. The CDR3 here is CASSYLGSGEQYF.

The CDR3 sequence is CASSPGLADQETQYF. This chain connects TRBV18 to TRBJ2-5; the TRBD2 assignment by TCRdb is unverifiable without DNA. CDR1 and CDR2 from the germline V gene are KGHSH and LQKENI. The CDR3 totals 15 residues.

The chain links TRBV6-1 to TRBJ1-1; TCRdb lists TRBD1, though no DNA is available to test this call. The V gene's germline CDR1 is MNHNS and CDR2 SASEGT. CDR3 length equals 14 residues. This CDR3 is CASSGTVMNTEAFF.

This chain links TRBV28 with TRBJ1-2; the TCRdb D gene call, TRBD1, has no DNA to confirm it. Germline V CDR1 and CDR2: MDHEN, SYDVKM. The CDR3 sequence is 14 residues long. CDR3 sequence: CASSLEGGIYGYTF.

The V gene is TRBV5-6, the J gene TRBJ2-5; the TCRdb call, TRBD1, lacks DNA for checking. Germline V CDR1 and CDR2: SGHDT, YYEEEE. The CDR3 consists of 14 residues. CDR3 sequence reads: CASSLVGGKETQYF.

The chain joins TRBV18 to TRBJ1-1; the TRBD1 assignment by TCRdb is unverifiable without DNA. Germline-derived CDR1 and CDR2 are KGHSH and LQKENI. The CDR3 is made up of 14 amino acids. The chain's CDR3 is CASLRTTAQDEAFF.

V and J are TRBV12-3 or TRBV12-4 and TRBJ1-3; no DNA is available, so the TRBD1 call from TCRdb remains unchecked. CDR3 length: 16 amino acids. CDR3 sequence reads: CASSLKGSGFGNTIYF.

The chain combines TRBV18 with TRBJ2-1; TCRdb picks TRBD1, but there is no DNA to check that call. The CDR3 loop spans 16 amino acids. Germline values: CDR1 KGHSH, CDR2 LQKENI. This chain's CDR3 is CASSPPSRVMYNEQFF.

The gene calls are TRBV12-3 or TRBV12-4 and TRBJ1-4; the TCRdb call, TRBD1, lacks DNA for checking. CDR3 size: 14 residues. CDR3 in amino acids: CASAPQGGGEKLFF.

The chain employs TRBV12-3 or TRBV12-4 and TRBJ1-5; TCRdb picks TRBD1, but there is no DNA to check that call. CDR3 length: 15 amino acids. This CDR3 reads CASSPRDRRIGAQHF.

The V call is TRBV5-1, the J call TRBJ2-2; absent DNA, TCRdb's TRBD2 call cannot be checked. This CDR3 comprises 17 residues. CDR1 is SGHRS and CDR2 is YFSETQ in the germline V gene. The CDR3 protein is CASSPHLAGGNTGELFF.

The genes are TRBV29-1 and TRBJ2-1; the TRBD1 assignment by TCRdb is unverifiable without DNA. This CDR3 is built from 14 residues. Germline V gene data show CDR1 as SQVTM and CDR2 as ANQGSEA. CDR3 residues: CSVAGTGAFNEQFF.

CDR3 residues: CASSFATRGTSLDTQYF. The rearrangement uses TRBV28 and TRBJ2-3; TCRdb picks TRBD1, but there is no DNA to check that call. CDR1 MDHEN and CDR2 SYDVKM come from the germline V gene. The length of the CDR3 is 17 residues.

The chain has TRBV20-1 and TRBJ1-4. This CDR3 contains 12 residues. The germline gives CDR1 DFQATT, CDR2 SNEGSKA (reference sequence). CDR3 residues: CSATAINEKLFF.

The CDR3 reads CASSLSAGADFSYNEQFF. The chain employs TRBV5-1 and TRBJ2-1; TCRdb reports TRBD1, a call that lacks DNA to check it against. CDR1 and CDR2 from the germline V gene are SGHRS and YFSETQ. The length of the CDR3 is 18 residues.

The chain joins TRBV7-9 to TRBJ1-6; lacking DNA, the TRBD1 call made by TCRdb goes unchecked. The germline CDR1 and CDR2 sequences are SEHNR and FQNEAQ (reference sequence). CDR3 length equals 16 residues. The CDR3: CASSSREGRQNSPLHF.

The chain carries TRBV28 and TRBJ1-5; TCRdb indicates TRBD1, and absent DNA this call remains unverified. CDR1 and CDR2 from the germline V gene are MDHEN and SYDVKM. CDR3 length equals 13 residues. The CDR3 loop is CATAGTGIQPQHF.

The chain uses TRBV6-1 and TRBJ2-3; with no DNA, the TCRdb D assignment of TRBD1 cannot be verified. The CDR3 is made up of 16 amino acids. Germline V CDR1 and CDR2: MNHNS, SASEGT. The CDR3 protein is CASSRQGIQGTDTQYF.

This rearrangement joins TRBV27 to TRBJ2-2; TCRdb's D gene call, TRBD2, goes unchecked for lack of DNA. The CDR3 sequence is 15 residues long. Germline V gives CDR1 MNHEY, CDR2 SMNVEV (reference sequence). The CDR3 loop reads CASRPQGRWGGELFF.

The J gene is TRBJ2-1, the V gene TRBV11-2. Per germline, CDR1 SGHAT and CDR2 FQNNGV. This CDR3 region has 13 residues. The CDR3 reads CASSLGMGNEQFF.

The genes are TRBV5-1 and TRBJ2-1; TCRdb returns TRBD1, unconfirmable since there is no DNA. Germline V gene sequence: CDR1 SGHRS, CDR2 YFSETQ. The length of the CDR3 is 14 residues. The CDR3 loop is CASSPVAGYNEQFF.

The chain has TRBV24-1 and TRBJ2-2; as DNA is missing, the TRBD1 call by TCRdb cannot be tested. The CDR3 is 15 residues long. Per germline, CDR1 KGHDR and CDR2 SFDVKD. The CDR3 here is CATSDLSGDTGELFF.